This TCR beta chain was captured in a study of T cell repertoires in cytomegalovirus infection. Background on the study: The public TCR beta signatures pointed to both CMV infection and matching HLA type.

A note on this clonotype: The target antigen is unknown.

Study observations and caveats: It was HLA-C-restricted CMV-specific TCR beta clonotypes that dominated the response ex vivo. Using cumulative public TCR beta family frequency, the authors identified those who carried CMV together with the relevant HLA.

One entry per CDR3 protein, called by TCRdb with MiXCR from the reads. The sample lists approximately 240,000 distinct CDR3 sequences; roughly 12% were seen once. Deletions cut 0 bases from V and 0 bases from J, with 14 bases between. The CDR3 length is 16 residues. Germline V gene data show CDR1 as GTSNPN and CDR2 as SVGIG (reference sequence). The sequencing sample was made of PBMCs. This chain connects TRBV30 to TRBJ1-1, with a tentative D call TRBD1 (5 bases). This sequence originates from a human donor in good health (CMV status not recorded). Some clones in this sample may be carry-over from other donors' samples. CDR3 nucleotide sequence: TGTGCCTGGAGTGTATACGGGGGAGCTATGAACACTGAAGCTTTCTTT. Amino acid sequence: CAWSVYGGAMNTEAFF.